These 27 T cell receptor beta chains share one sample of origin, sequenced in a study of response to subunit inactivated influenza vaccine. MiXCR, applied by TCRdb to the RT-PCR reads, yields one record per CDR3 protein. This table holds hundreds of thousands of distinct CDR3 sequences, around 15% found once. Sequenced material: PBMCs from blood, taken less than 15 days before vaccination. These receptors all stem from a man over 45 who received an inactivated influenza vaccine.

This clonotype was seen at least ten times. The chain carries TRBV7-2 and TRBJ2-1; TRBD2 matches 12 bases. V gave up 8 bases and J gave up 7 bases; unmatched junction bases: 9. Germline values: CDR1 SGHTA, CDR2 FQGNSA. This CDR3 has 15 residues. The CDR3: CASQRLAGDWNEQFF. The CDR3 DNA follows: TGTGCCAGCCAAAGACTAGCGGGGGATTGGAATGAGCAGTTCTTC.

This clonotype has a handful of counts. The chain is built from TRBV6-1 and TRBJ2-7, with a tentative D call TRBD2 (7 bases). This CDR3 has 14 residues. V was cut by 8 bases and J by 0 bases, with 14 bases left in between. Germline CDR1 reads MNHNS; CDR2 reads SASEGT. This CDR3 is CASAGGPFSYEQYF. The DNA of the CDR3 is TGTGCCAGCGCCGGGGGGCCATTCTCCTACGAGCAGTACTTC.

This clonotype came up a few times. The chain joins TRBV7-9 to TRBJ2-5, with unresolved D. Per the germline V gene, CDR1 is SEHNR and CDR2 is FQNEAQ (reference sequence). The CDR3 spans 16 residues. V was cut by 1 base and J by 5 bases, with 17 bases left in between. CDR3 residues: CASSLGGVQAPETQYF. CDR3 DNA: TGTGCCAGCAGCTTAGGTGGTGTGCAGGCGCCGGAGACCCAGTACTTC.

V and J are TRBV12-3 or TRBV12-4 and TRBJ2-1; 10 bases fit TRBD2. V lost 6 bases, J lost 5 bases, and 4 bases stayed unmatched. The length of the CDR3 is 14 residues. The CDR3 sequence is CASRRTSGNNEQFF. The CDR3 nucleotides are TGTGCCAGCAGGCGGACTAGCGGCAACAATGAGCAGTTCTTC.

Comments on this clonotype: The junction and the germline gene differ at one end; a read error may be behind it. V is TRBV6-5 and J is TRBJ2-2; D might be TRBD1 (8 bases). The CDR3 extends over 14 amino acids. Germline loops: CDR1 MNHEY, CDR2 SVGAGI. CDR3 protein: CDSSYRGGTGELFF. The DNA of the CDR3 is TGTGACAGCAGTTACAGGGGGGGCACCGGGGAGCTGTTTTTT.

The sample holds a few counts of this clonotype. As DNA, the CDR3 is TGCAGTGCTAGAGATGGGACTAGCGGGGCTGAGACCCAGTACTTC. Translated: CSARDGTSGAETQYF. This rearrangement joins TRBV20-1 to TRBJ2-5; 13 nucleotides agree with TRBD2. The CDR3 is 15 residues long. Germline V gene data show CDR1 as DFQATT and CDR2 as SNEGSKA (reference sequence). V trimming: 0 bases; J trimming: 5 bases; junction bases outside the gene matches: 3.

There are many counts of this clonotype. This chain uses TRBV6-2 or TRBV6-3 with TRBJ1-5; 7 positions match TRBD1. V was pared by 2 bases and J by 8 bases, with 6 bases of the junction left unmatched. Per germline, CDR1 MNHEY and CDR2 SVGEGT. The CDR3 extends over 14 amino acids. The CDR3 nucleotides are TGTGCCAGCAGTTACAGGGGGCGAAGGGAGCCCCAGCATTTT. Its translation: CASSYRGRREPQHF.

The chain links TRBV2 to TRBJ2-1, with 8 bases fitting TRBD1. Trimming cost V 6 bases and J 4 bases; bases outside gene matches: 8. The CDR3 is 15 amino acids. CDR1 is SNHLY, CDR2 FYNNEI, per germline. In nucleotides, the CDR3 is TGTGCCAGCAGGGACAGGGACAGAGAGTACAATGAGCAGTTCTTC. Its protein is CASRDRDREYNEQFF.

This clonotype has a handful of counts. This chain links TRBV7-8 with TRBJ2-5, with 8 nucleotides matching TRBD2. The CDR3 length is 14 residues. Losses at the gene ends were 4 bases for V and 3 bases for J; bases not matched to a gene: 4. Germline assignment: CDR1 SGHVS and CDR2 FQNEAQ. CDR3 bases: TGTGCCAGCAGCTCCCAGGGACTAGAAGAGACCCAGTACTTC. Protein sequence: CASSSQGLEETQYF.

This clonotype was detected only a few times. The chain links TRBV5-1 to TRBJ2-7, with 11 bases lining up with TRBD2. The V gene's germline CDR1 is SGHRS and CDR2 YFSETQ. J was trimmed by 7 bases and V by 4 bases; bases with no gene match: 10. CDR3 length: 15 residues. Here the CDR3 DNA reads TGCGCCAGCAGCGTAAATAGCGGGAGGGCCGGAGAGCAGTACTTC. This gives the protein CASSVNSGRAGEQYF.

The gene calls are TRBV10-3 and TRBJ2-3, with no clear D. The germline V gene has CDR1 ENHRY and CDR2 SYGVKD. This CDR3 has 13 amino acids. Trimming took off 6 bases at V and 0 bases at J, with 7 bases between the two ends. The CDR3 loop is CAIRYASTDTQYF. CDR3 nucleotides: TGTGCCATCAGATATGCTAGCACAGATACGCAGTATTTT.

The V call is TRBV29-1, the J call TRBJ2-7; possible D gene TRBD2, 6 bases. The CDR3 spans 12 residues. The V and J ends lost 4 bases and 2 bases respectively, with 9 bases between them. The V gene's germline CDR1 is SQVTM and CDR2 ANQGSEA. The DNA for the CDR3 is TGCAGCGTTGGCGGGGAGACCTACGAGCAGTACTTC. Translated: CSVGGETYEQYF.

There are a few counts of this clonotype. The chain recombines TRBV28 with TRBJ2-2, with 7 bases aligning to TRBD1. The CDR3 covers 16 residues. V dropped 5 bases and J dropped 2; count of bases not matched to a gene: 8. Germline-derived CDR1 and CDR2 are MDHEN and SYDVKM. This CDR3 is CASSTPGTANTGELFF. The DNA of the CDR3 is TGTGCCAGCAGTACACCCGGGACAGCAAACACCGGGGAGCTGTTTTTT.

In its sample, this clonotype was seen many times. The chain uses TRBV12-3 or TRBV12-4 and TRBJ1-2, with 10 bases that match TRBD1. This CDR3 has 15 amino acids. V shed 3 bases, J shed 7 bases, and the junction held 8 bases outside the gene matches. The CDR3 spells CASSFVTGGSAGYTF. The CDR3, as DNA: TGTGCCAGCAGTTTTGTGACAGGGGGCTCGGCTGGCTACACCTTC.

CDR3 sequence (DNA): TGCAGTGCTAGAGTCGTGAACACTGAAGCTTTCTTT. Its translation is CSARVVNTEAFF. The rearrangement uses TRBV20-1 and TRBJ1-1, with D unresolved. V gave up 1 base and J gave up 0 bases, with 3 bases separating them. The CDR3 runs to 12 residues. Per the germline V gene, CDR1 is DFQATT and CDR2 is SNEGSKA (reference sequence).

This clonotype has a handful of counts. The chain links TRBV13 to TRBJ2-1; 8 bases fit TRBD1. There are 12 residues in the CDR3. The J segment lost 14 bases and the V segment lost 5 bases, leaving 8 bases of the junction unmatched. Looked up from germline, CDR1 is PRHDT and CDR2 is FYEKMQ (reference sequence). The CDR3 DNA is TGTGCCAGCAGCGCCCGACAGGGGAGTAAGTTCTTC. Translation: CASSARQGSKFF.

The gene calls are TRBV7-9 and TRBJ2-3, with TRBD2 matching over 12 bases. The V segment lost 2 bases and the J segment 10 bases; nucleotides outside the gene matches: 7. Germline V lookup: CDR1 SEHNR, CDR2 FQNEAQ (reference sequence). The CDR3 is 15 residues long. The CDR3 spells CASSLRASGGAPQYF. CDR3 nucleotide sequence: TGTGCCAGCAGCTTACGGGCTAGCGGGGGGGCCCCGCAGTATTTT.

Written as DNA, the CDR3 is TGTGCCATCAGGGACAGGATAGGAGATACGCAGTATTTT. Translated: CAIRDRIGDTQYF. The chain recombines TRBV10-3 with TRBJ2-3; 7 bases map to TRBD1. With 6 bases clipped from V and 5 bases from J, the junction kept 5 bases outside the gene matches. Germline V gene data show CDR1 as ENHRY and CDR2 as SYGVKD. The CDR3 is made up of 13 amino acids.

This clonotype occurred a few times. The chain employs TRBV5-1 and TRBJ2-7, with 9 bases fitting TRBD1. V trimming: 4 bases; J trimming: 5 bases; junction bases outside the gene matches: 7. CDR3 length equals 14 residues. CDR1 and CDR2 from the germline V gene are SGHRS and YFSETQ. The CDR3 DNA follows: TGCGCCAGCAGCGTCTGGACAGGGGAGGACGAGCAGTACTTC. It codes for CASSVWTGEDEQYF. Complete variable domain (other parts from reference TRBV5-1 and TRBJ2-7): KAGVTQTPRYLIKTRGQQVTLSCSPISGHRSVSWYQQTPGQGLQFLFEYFSETQRNKGNFPGRFSGRQFSNSRSEMNVSTLELGDSALYLCASSVWTGEDEQYFGPGTRLTVT.

The chain employs TRBV6-1 and TRBJ2-7; 11 bases match TRBD1. V trimming: 6 bases; J trimming: 2 bases; junction bases outside the gene matches: 6. Germline CDR1 reads MNHNS; CDR2 reads SASEGT. This CDR3 is 15 amino acids long. The CDR3 spells CASRDGQGAAYEQYF. In nucleotides, the CDR3 is TGTGCCAGCAGGGACGGACAGGGGGCGGCCTACGAGCAGTACTTC.

In its sample, this clonotype was seen a few times. The chain recombines TRBV9 with TRBJ2-2; 9 positions agree with TRBD2. Trimming took 3 bases from V and 2 from J; bases not matched to a gene: 5. The germline CDR1 and CDR2 sequences are SGDLS and YYNGEE. The CDR3 has 16 amino acids. CDR3 DNA: TGTGCCAGCAGCGCGGGACTAGCCTCCAACACCGGGGAGCTGTTTTTT. As protein: CASSAGLASNTGELFF. Filled out from reference TRBV9 and TRBJ2-2, the complete variable domain reads DSGVTQTPKHLITATGQRVTLRCSPRSGDLSVYWYQQSLDQGLQFLIQYYNGEERAKGNILERFSAQQFPDLHSELNLSSLELGDSALYFCASSAGLASNTGELFFGEGSRLTVL.

The chain uses TRBV2 and TRBJ2-4; 12 bases fit TRBD1. This CDR3 contains 16 residues. With 7 bases clipped from V and 2 bases from J, the junction kept 6 bases outside the gene matches. From germline, CDR1 is SNHLY and CDR2 FYNNEI. DNA of the CDR3: TGTGCCAGCATTCGGGACAGGGGGCATTCCAAAAACATTCAGTACTTC. This sequence encodes CASIRDRGHSKNIQYF.

The chain joins TRBV7-8 to TRBJ2-2, with a weak D call TRBD2 (6 bases). V was cut by 7 bases and J by 6 bases, with 15 bases left in between. Germline CDR1 reads SGHVS; CDR2 reads FQNEAQ. This CDR3 comprises 14 residues. For the CDR3, the DNA is TGTGCCAGCATGCGGGAAAGGGTCCCCGGGGAGCTGTTTTTT. This encodes CASMRERVPGELFF.

This clonotype was counted only a few times. The rearrangement links TRBV20-1 to TRBJ1-2; D remains ambiguous. The germline V and J ends were trimmed by 1 base and 8 bases, with 14 bases remaining between them. Germline V gives CDR1 DFQATT, CDR2 SNEGSKA (reference sequence). The CDR3 has 13 amino acids. The CDR3 spells CSARGMSGEGYTF. CDR3 DNA sequence: TGCAGTGCTAGAGGGATGTCGGGTGAGGGCTACACCTTC.

The CDR3: CASSQDLSSPSEETQYF. The DNA for the CDR3 is TGTGCCAGCAGCCAAGATCTTAGCAGCCCCTCGGAGGAGACCCAGTACTTC. V usage is TRBV4-2 and J usage is TRBJ2-5; D ambiguous. Trimming shortened V by 0 bases and J by 5 bases, and 19 bases separated the two germline ends. In germline, CDR1 is LGHNA, CDR2 YNFKEQ. The CDR3 runs 17 residues.

V is TRBV9 and J is TRBJ2-1, with 9 bases fitting TRBD2. CDR1 is SGDLS and CDR2 is YYNGEE in the germline V gene. The J segment lost 4 bases and the V segment lost 4 bases, leaving 9 bases of the junction unmatched. CDR3 length: 16 residues. CDR3 amino acids: CASSPIAGVSYNEQFF. CDR3 DNA: TGTGCCAGCAGCCCTATAGCGGGAGTGTCGTACAATGAGCAGTTCTTC.

The chain combines TRBV20-1 with TRBJ1-2, with D possibly matching TRBD1 (6 bases). Germline CDR1 reads DFQATT; CDR2 reads SNEGSKA (reference sequence). The CDR3 contains 14 residues. Trimming removed 3 bases from V and 6 bases from J, with 17 bases in between. CDR3 nucleotides: TGCAGTGCTAGGCGCAGGGGAGATAGGAATGGCTACACCTTC. Amino acids: CSARRRGDRNGYTF.